This TCR beta chain was profiled in a study of blood T cell repertoires in COVID-19. Study at large: Acute and convalescent COVID-19 samples came from the United States, Italy and Spain. PBMCs, B-cell-depleted T cells, or T cells provided the cDNA or gDNA that made up the material.

Study processing details: Scientists estimated how many nucleated cells there were by amplifying reference gene primers. Data came from immunoSEQ multiplex PCR; TCRdb stores just in-frame clones and leaves some out. The DNA was the basis for D and trimming; V, J and clone size are from that table. The data contain more than 250,000 clones, more than 75% of them singletons. Losses at the gene ends were 4 bases for V and 2 bases for J; bases not matched to a gene: 2. CDR1 is ENHRY and CDR2 is SYGVKD in the germline V gene. The CDR3 has 14 amino acids. This TCR was recovered from a man aged 50 to 59 with active or convalescent COVID-19. The chain links TRBV10-3 to TRBJ2-5; TRBD2 aligns across 9 bases. The sequenced sample was peripheral blood. The CDR3 nucleotides are TGTGCCATCAGTGCGGCGGGAGGGCAAGAGACCCAGTACTTC. It encodes CAISAAGGQETQYF.